These T cell receptor beta chains were read from a single sample in a study of OX40 agonist ivuxolimab in advanced cancers. Only in-frame clones appear in the TCRdb table, and some are missing; sequencing was by immunoSEQ multiplex PCR. The repertoire includes 50,000 or so clones, roughly 88% of them detected once, and around an eighth sits in the top ten. Sequenced here: CD4+ or CD8+ T cells sorted from blood, sampled in a trial of the OX40 agonist ivuxolimab. These receptors were obtained from an adult with an advanced solid tumor such as melanoma, head and neck, liver or kidney cancer. CDR3s include the opening cysteine and the closing phenylalanine or tryptophan. Fields, in order: clone size, V gene, D gene, J gene, CDR3 protein, CDR3 DNA. The D gene is left open where the match is weak. Where a row states a size, it is once, few, many or the class of an expanded clone; other rows omit it.

clone_size: -; v_call: TRBV2; d_call: -; j_call: TRBJ2-1; cdr3_aa: CASSEYEGGNEQFF; cdr3_nt: TGTGCCAGCAGTGAATACGAGGGAGGCAATGAGCAGTTCTTC
clone_size: -; v_call: TRBV5-5; d_call: -; j_call: TRBJ1-6; cdr3_aa: CASSLVAADSPLHF; cdr3_nt: TGTGCCAGCAGCTTGGTGGCAGCGGATTCACCCCTCCACTTT
clone_size: -; v_call: TRBV19; d_call: -; j_call: TRBJ2-1; cdr3_aa: CASKGSRGSYNEQFF; cdr3_nt: TGTGCCAGTAAAGGTTCGAGGGGTAGTTACAATGAGCAGTTCTTC
clone_size: once; v_call: TRBV7-2; d_call: -; j_call: TRBJ2-1; cdr3_aa: CASSLSGYNEQFF; cdr3_nt: TGTGCCAGCAGCTTATCTGGTTACAATGAGCAGTTCTTC
clone_size: -; v_call: TRBV4-1; d_call: TRBD1; j_call: TRBJ1-4; cdr3_aa: CASSRSRTGTGYEKLFF; cdr3_nt: TGCGCCAGCAGCCGTAGTCGAACTGGGACAGGTTATGAAAAACTGTTTTTT
clone_size: -; v_call: TRBV6-1; d_call: -; j_call: TRBJ2-5; cdr3_aa: CASREGQEFQETQYF; cdr3_nt: TGTGCCAGCAGAGAGGGGCAGGAGTTCCAAGAGACCCAGTACTTC
clone_size: -; v_call: TRBV4-3; d_call: -; j_call: TRBJ2-1; cdr3_aa: CASSQEDTGVEVYNEQFF; cdr3_nt: TGCGCCAGCAGCCAAGAAGACACCGGGGTAGAGGTTTACAATGAGCAGTTCTTC
clone_size: -; v_call: TRBV6-4; d_call: -; j_call: TRBJ1-5; cdr3_aa: CASSDPAKGADSNQPQHF; cdr3_nt: TGTGCCAGCAGTGACCCGGCTAAAGGGGCGGATAGCAATCAGCCCCAGCATTTT
clone_size: once; v_call: TRBV9; d_call: -; j_call: TRBJ2-3; cdr3_aa: CASSSMGDRTDTQYF; cdr3_nt: TGTGCCAGCAGCTCAATGGGGGACCGCACAGATACGCAGTATTTT
clone_size: once; v_call: TRBV28; d_call: -; j_call: TRBJ1-6; cdr3_aa: CASSSPPRDNSPLHF; cdr3_nt: TGTGCCAGCAGTTCCCCCCCCAGGGATAATTCACCCCTCCACTTT
clone_size: -; v_call: TRBV2; d_call: -; j_call: TRBJ2-5; cdr3_aa: CASSVRGFGETQYF; cdr3_nt: TGTGCCAGCAGTGTTCGGGGTTTCGGAGAGACCCAGTACTTC
clone_size: -; v_call: TRBV7-3; d_call: TRBD2; j_call: TRBJ2-3; cdr3_aa: CASSLGLAGADTQYF; cdr3_nt: TGTGCCAGCAGTTTAGGACTAGCGGGAGCAGATACGCAGTATTTT
clone_size: -; v_call: TRBV10-2; d_call: -; j_call: TRBJ2-3; cdr3_aa: CASGTDTQYF; cdr3_nt: TGCGCCAGCGGCACAGATACGCAGTATTTT
clone_size: -; v_call: TRBV28; d_call: -; j_call: TRBJ1-2; cdr3_aa: CASSWGEGRGVAYTF; cdr3_nt: TGTGCCAGCAGTTGGGGGGAGGGCAGGGGAGTTGCCTACACCTTC
clone_size: -; v_call: TRBV6-6; d_call: TRBD1; j_call: TRBJ2-2; cdr3_aa: CASSYLRDRGTGELFF; cdr3_nt: TGTGCCAGCAGTTATTTACGGGACAGGGGCACCGGGGAGCTGTTTTTT
clone_size: -; v_call: TRBV9; d_call: -; j_call: TRBJ2-2; cdr3_aa: CASSVVQNGELFF; cdr3_nt: TGTGCCAGCAGCGTAGTCCAGAACGGGGAGCTGTTTTTT
clone_size: few; v_call: TRBV4-1; d_call: TRBD2; j_call: TRBJ2-3; cdr3_aa: CASSQDRQLAGGRTDTQYF; cdr3_nt: TGCGCCAGCAGCCAAGACCGCCAACTAGCGGGGGGTAGGACAGATACGCAGTATTTT
clone_size: -; v_call: TRBV6-5; d_call: -; j_call: TRBJ1-2; cdr3_aa: CASRNAGTNYGYTF; cdr3_nt: TGTGCCAGCAGGAATGCAGGGACTAACTATGGCTACACCTTC
clone_size: -; v_call: TRBV4-2; d_call: TRBD1; j_call: TRBJ2-6; cdr3_aa: CASSQGAGTDISGANVLTF; cdr3_nt: TGTGCCAGCAGCCAAGGGGCCGGGACAGACATCTCTGGGGCCAACGTCCTGACTTTC
clone_size: -; v_call: TRBV5-1; d_call: -; j_call: TRBJ2-1; cdr3_aa: CASSLAVGAYEQFF; cdr3_nt: TGCGCCAGCAGCTTGGCAGTGGGGGCCTATGAGCAGTTCTTC
clone_size: -; v_call: TRBV5-1; d_call: TRBD2; j_call: TRBJ2-5; cdr3_aa: CASSFTSGRGQETQYF; cdr3_nt: TGCGCCAGCAGCTTTACTAGCGGGAGGGGCCAAGAGACCCAGTACTTC
clone_size: -; v_call: TRBV6-1; d_call: -; j_call: TRBJ1-4; cdr3_aa: CASSEPGDHEKLFF; cdr3_nt: TGTGCCAGCAGTGAACCTGGGGACCATGAAAAACTGTTTTTT
clone_size: -; v_call: TRBV11-2; d_call: TRBD2; j_call: TRBJ2-5; cdr3_aa: CASSRGGSTETQYF; cdr3_nt: TGTGCCAGCAGCCGGGGGGGGAGTACAGAGACCCAGTACTTC